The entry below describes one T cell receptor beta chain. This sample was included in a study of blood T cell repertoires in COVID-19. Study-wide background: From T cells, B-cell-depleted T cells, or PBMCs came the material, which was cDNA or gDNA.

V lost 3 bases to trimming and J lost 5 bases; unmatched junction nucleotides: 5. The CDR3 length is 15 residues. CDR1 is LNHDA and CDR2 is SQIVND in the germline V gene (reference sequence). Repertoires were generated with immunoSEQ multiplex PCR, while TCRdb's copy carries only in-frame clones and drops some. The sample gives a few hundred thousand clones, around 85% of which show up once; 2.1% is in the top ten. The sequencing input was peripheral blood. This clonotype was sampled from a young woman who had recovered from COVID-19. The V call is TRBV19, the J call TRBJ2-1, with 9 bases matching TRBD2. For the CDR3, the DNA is TGTGCCAGTAGTATGGTTCTAGCGGGGAACAATGAGCAGTTCTTC. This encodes CASSMVLAGNNEQFF.